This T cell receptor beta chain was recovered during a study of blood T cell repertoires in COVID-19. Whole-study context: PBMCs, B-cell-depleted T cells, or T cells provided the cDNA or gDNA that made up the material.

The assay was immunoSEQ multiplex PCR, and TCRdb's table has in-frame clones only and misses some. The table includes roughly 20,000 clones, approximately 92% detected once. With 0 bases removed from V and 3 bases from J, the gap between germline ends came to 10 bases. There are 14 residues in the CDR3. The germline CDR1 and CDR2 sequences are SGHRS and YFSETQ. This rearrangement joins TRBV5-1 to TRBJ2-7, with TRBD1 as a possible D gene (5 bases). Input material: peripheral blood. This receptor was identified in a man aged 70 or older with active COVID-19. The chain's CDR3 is CASSLVPTDYEQYF. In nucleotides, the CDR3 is TGCGCCAGCAGCTTGGTTCCGACAGACTACGAGCAGTACTTC.